The T cell receptor (beta chain) described here comes from a study of OX40 agonist ivuxolimab in advanced cancers. The overall study: Patients in the trial were receiving intravenous ivuxolimab every 2 weeks, at doses of 0.01 to 10 mg/kg. Averaging roughly 60 years in age, with a range of about 23 to 90, the cohort was about 86% male.

Study outcomes and limitations: In CD8+ T cells, expanded clones were on average more numerous than in CD4+.

On this clone itself: Its specificity is not known.

Assay used: immunoSEQ multiplex PCR; TCRdb lists only in-frame clones, some missing. The sample records around 65,000 clones, over 60% being singletons. Germline V lookup: CDR1 LNHDA, CDR2 SQIVND (reference sequence). The germline V and J ends were trimmed by 5 bases and 5 bases, with 18 bases remaining between them. The CDR3 loop spans 15 amino acids. The chain combines TRBV19 with TRBJ1-2, with D perhaps TRBD1 (6 bases). The sequencing here drew on CD4+ or CD8+ T cells sorted from blood, taken in a trial of the OX40 agonist ivuxolimab. This TCR was sampled from an adult with an advanced solid tumor such as melanoma, head and neck, liver or kidney cancer. The CDR3 bases are TGTGCCAGTAGTCCGACGGGGGCTGGTGGATATGGCTACACCTTC. Protein: CASSPTGAGGYGYTF.